This TCR beta chain was sequenced in a study of shared clonotypes between healthy human individuals. Study in general: The people who gave samples were two women and a few men aged 18 to 49.

Donors, healthy HIV-negative adults, lacked recent acute infections or vaccinations. Subsets obtained from CD4+ cells comprised CD45RA+ naive and CD45RA-negative memory cells. Germline V gene sequence: CDR1 SGHAT, CDR2 FQNNGV. This CDR3 is 16 amino acids long. Trimming left V 8 bases short and J 8 bases short, with 25 bases between. This clone has a single count. The sorted-subset replicate PCRs were given roughly 200 ng DNA, which is tens of thousands of T cell genomes. Some clones are missing from TCRdb's copy, which holds only in-frame ones; the method was immunoSEQ multiplex PCR. In the table there are 2,500,000 or so clones, 80% to 95% of which are singletons.

The rearrangement joins TRBV11-2 to TRBJ2-1; D might be TRBD1 or TRBD2, each matching 5 bases. This receptor was taken from a man younger than 30 in good health. Some clones in this sample may be carry-over from other donors' samples. Specimen: naive CD4+ T cells from PBMCs. Subset here: CD45RA+ positively selected. The CDR3 loop reads CASGGQQLASLDEQFF. In nucleotides, the CDR3 is TGTGCCAGCGGGGGTCAACAACTCGCGTCCCTCGATGAGCAGTTCTTC.